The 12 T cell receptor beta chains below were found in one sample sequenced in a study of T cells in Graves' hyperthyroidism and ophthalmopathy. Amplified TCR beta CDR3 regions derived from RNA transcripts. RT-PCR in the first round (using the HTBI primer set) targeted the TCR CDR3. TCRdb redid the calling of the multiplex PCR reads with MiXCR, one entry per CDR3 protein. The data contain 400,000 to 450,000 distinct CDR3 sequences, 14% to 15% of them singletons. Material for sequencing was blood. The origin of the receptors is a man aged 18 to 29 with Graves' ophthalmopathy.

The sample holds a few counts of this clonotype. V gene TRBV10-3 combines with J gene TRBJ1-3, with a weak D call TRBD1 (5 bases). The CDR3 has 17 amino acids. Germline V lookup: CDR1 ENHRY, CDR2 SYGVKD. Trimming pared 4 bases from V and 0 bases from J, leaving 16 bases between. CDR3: CAISVPGRGSSGNTIYF. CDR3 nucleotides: TGTGCCATCAGTGTACCGGGACGGGGGAGCTCTGGAAACACCATATATTTT.

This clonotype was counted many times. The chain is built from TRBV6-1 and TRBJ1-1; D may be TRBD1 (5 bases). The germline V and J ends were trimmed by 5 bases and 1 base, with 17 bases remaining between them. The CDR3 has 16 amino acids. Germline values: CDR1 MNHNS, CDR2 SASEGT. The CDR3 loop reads CASSYAPGRKNTEAFF. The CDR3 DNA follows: TGTGCCAGCAGTTATGCTCCGGGACGGAAGAACACTGAAGCTTTCTTT.

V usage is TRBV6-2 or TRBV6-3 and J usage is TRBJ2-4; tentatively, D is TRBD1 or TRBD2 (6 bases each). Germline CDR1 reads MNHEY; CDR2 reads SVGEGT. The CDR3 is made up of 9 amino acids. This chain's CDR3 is CRRGISQYF. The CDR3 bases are TGTCGGAGGGGGATCTCTCAGTACTTC.

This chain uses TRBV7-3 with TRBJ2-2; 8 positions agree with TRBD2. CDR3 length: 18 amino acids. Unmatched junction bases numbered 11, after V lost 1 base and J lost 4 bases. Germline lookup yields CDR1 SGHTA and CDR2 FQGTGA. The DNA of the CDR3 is TGTGCCAGCAGCTTAAACCCAGCGGGGGCGCAGGGCACCGGGGAGCTGTTTTTT. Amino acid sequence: CASSLNPAGAQGTGELFF.

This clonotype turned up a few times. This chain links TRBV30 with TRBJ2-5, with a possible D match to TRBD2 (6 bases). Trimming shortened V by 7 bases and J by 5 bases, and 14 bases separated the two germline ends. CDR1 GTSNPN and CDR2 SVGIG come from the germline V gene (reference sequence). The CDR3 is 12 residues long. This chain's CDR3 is CAYGTGPETQYF. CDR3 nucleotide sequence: TGTGCCTACGGGACTGGCCCGGAGACCCAGTACTTC.

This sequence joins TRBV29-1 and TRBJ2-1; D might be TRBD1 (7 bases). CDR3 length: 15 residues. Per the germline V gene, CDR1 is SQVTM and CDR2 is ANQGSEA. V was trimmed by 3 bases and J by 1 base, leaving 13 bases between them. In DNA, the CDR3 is TGCAGCGTTGAGGGGCAGGGGGGTTCCTACAATGAGCAGTTCTTC. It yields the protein CSVEGQGGSYNEQFF.

The CDR3 DNA sequence: TGTGCCAGCAGCCCGAGGGACAGGGTAGCAGATACGCAGTATTTT. Residues: CASSPRDRVADTQYF. The chain carries TRBV13 and TRBJ2-3; 9 nucleotides match TRBD1. The CDR3 covers 15 residues. J gave up 4 bases and V 5 bases, and 7 bases lay outside the gene matches. From germline, CDR1 is PRHDT and CDR2 FYEKMQ (reference sequence). The full variable domain, its missing parts supplied by reference TRBV13 and TRBJ2-3, is AAGVIQSPRHLIKEKRETATLKCYPIPRHDTVYWYQQGPGQDPQFLISFYEKMQSDKGSIPDRFSAQQFSDYHSELNMSSLELGDSALYFCASSPRDRVADTQYFGPGTRLTVL.

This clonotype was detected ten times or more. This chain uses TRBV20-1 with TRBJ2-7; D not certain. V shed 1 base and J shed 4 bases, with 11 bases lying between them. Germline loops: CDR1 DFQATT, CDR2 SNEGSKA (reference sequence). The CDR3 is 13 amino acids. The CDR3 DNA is TGCAGTGCTAGAGGGCCTGCCCGGTACGAGCAGTACTTC. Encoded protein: CSARGPARYEQYF.

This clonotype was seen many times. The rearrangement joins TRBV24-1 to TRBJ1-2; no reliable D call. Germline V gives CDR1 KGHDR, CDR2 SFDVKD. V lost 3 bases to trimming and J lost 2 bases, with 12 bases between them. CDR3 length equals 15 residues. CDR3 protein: CATSDANPENYGYTF. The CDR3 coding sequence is TGTGCCACCAGTGATGCCAACCCCGAAAACTATGGCTACACCTTC.

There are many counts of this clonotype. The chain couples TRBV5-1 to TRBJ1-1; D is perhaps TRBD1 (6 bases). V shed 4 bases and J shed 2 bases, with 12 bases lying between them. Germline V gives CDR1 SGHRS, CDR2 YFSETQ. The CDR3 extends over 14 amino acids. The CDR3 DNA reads TGCGCCAGCAGCCCGGGACAAATTAACACTGAAGCTTTCTTT. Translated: CASSPGQINTEAFF. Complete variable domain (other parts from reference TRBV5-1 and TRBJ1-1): KAGVTQTPRYLIKTRGQQVTLSCSPISGHRSVSWYQQTPGQGLQFLFEYFSETQRNKGNFPGRFSGRQFSNSRSEMNVSTLELGDSALYLCASSPGQINTEAFFGQGTRLTVV.

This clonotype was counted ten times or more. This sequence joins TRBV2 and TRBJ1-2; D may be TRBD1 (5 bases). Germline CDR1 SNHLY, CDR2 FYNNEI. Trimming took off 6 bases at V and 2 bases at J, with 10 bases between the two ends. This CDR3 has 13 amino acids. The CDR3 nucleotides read TGTGCCAGCAGCGTGGACATAAACTATGGCTACACCTTC. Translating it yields CASSVDINYGYTF.

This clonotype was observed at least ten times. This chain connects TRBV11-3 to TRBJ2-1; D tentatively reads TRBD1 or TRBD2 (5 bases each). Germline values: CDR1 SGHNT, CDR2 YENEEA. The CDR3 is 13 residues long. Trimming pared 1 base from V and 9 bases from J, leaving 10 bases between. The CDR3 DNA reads TGTGCCAGCAGCTTAGGAGGGGTGGGTGAGCAGTTCTTC. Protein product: CASSLGGVGEQFF.